This TCR beta chain is from a study of blood T cell repertoires in COVID-19. The germline gives CDR1 GTSNPN, CDR2 SVGIG (reference sequence). V was clipped by 2 bases and J by 2 bases; unmatched bases: 3. The CDR3 spans 14 residues. Study processing details: Reference gene primer amplification gave estimated nucleated cell counts. Only in-frame clones appear in the TCRdb table, and some are missing; sequencing was by immunoSEQ multiplex PCR. The V and J calls and clone size are taken from that table; D and trimming were inferred from the DNA. The table shows 350,000 to 450,000 clones, with around 88% occurring only once. Recruited during active infection, patients (from Seattle) were subsequently followed longitudinally.

Sequencing was carried out using peripheral blood. The chain links TRBV30 to TRBJ2-5, with 9 bases identical to TRBD1. This clonotype originated in an older woman with COVID-19, enrolled during active disease. CDR3 DNA: TGTGCCTGGAGTCCGGGACAGGGACAAGAGACCCAGTACTTC. Its translation: CAWSPGQGQETQYF.